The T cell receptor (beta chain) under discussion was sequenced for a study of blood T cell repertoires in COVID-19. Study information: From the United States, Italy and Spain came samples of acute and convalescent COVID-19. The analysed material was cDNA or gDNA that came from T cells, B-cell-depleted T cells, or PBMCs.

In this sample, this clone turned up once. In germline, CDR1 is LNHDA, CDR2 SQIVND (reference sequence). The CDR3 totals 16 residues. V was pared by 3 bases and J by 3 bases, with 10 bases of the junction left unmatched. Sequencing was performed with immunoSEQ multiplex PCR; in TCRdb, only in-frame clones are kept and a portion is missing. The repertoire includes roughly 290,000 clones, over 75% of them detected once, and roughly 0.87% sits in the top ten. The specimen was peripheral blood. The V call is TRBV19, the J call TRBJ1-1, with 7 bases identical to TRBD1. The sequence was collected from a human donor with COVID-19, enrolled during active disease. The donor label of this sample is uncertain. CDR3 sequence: CASSIHPRTGDTEAFF. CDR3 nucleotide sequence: TGTGCCAGTAGTATCCACCCCCGGACAGGCGACACTGAAGCTTTCTTT. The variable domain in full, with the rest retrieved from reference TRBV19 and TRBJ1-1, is DGGITQSPKYLFRKEGQNVTLSCEQNLNHDAMYWYRQDPGQGLRLIYYSQIVNDFQKGDIAEGYSVSREKKESFPLTVTSAQKNPTAFYLCASSIHPRTGDTEAFFGQGTRLTVV.